This entry lists 7 T cell receptor beta chains sequenced from one sample in a study of shared clonotypes between healthy human individuals. Profiling relied on immunoSEQ multiplex PCR, and the TCRdb table lists in-frame clones only, not all of them. The data show about 2.1 million clones, 93% seen once. Terminally differentiated effector memory CD45RA+ cells were excluded from the naive CD8 cells, which were CD45RO-negative and positively selected for CCR7. Sequenced input: naive CD8+ T cells from PBMCs. The origin of the receptors is a man aged 18 to 30 in good health. Some clones in this sample may be carry-over from other donors' samples.

The chain recombines TRBV6-5 with TRBJ2-5; 10 bases fit TRBD2. Germline lookup yields CDR1 MNHEY and CDR2 SVGAGI. The V and J ends lost 7 bases and 1 base, in that order; junction bases with no gene match: 6. This CDR3 is 15 amino acids long. The CDR3: CASKEREGLQETQYF. DNA for the CDR3: TGTGCCAGCAAGGAGCGGGAGGGCCTCCAAGAGACCCAGTACTTC.

J is TRBJ2-4 and V is TRBV4-1, with D possibly being TRBD1 or TRBD2 (5 bases each). This CDR3 is built from 17 residues. The germline gives CDR1 MGHRA, CDR2 YSYEKL. V was shortened by 0 bases and J by 0 bases, with 12 bases between the two germline ends. The chain's CDR3 is CASSQDPPGLAKNIQYF. CDR3 nucleotides: TGCGCCAGCAGCCAAGACCCGCCGGGGCTAGCCAAAAACATTCAGTACTTC.

The chain has TRBV25-1 and TRBJ1-6; no clear D gene. The CDR3 is 14 amino acids. Trimming took off 2 bases at V and 8 bases at J, with 10 bases between the two ends. Germline V gene lookup returns CDR1 MGHDK and CDR2 SYGVNS. The CDR3 is CASSEHEAHSPLHF. The CDR3, as DNA: TGTGCCAGCAGTGAACACGAGGCACATTCACCCCTCCACTTT.

The chain carries TRBV6-6 and TRBJ2-7; D remains ambiguous. This CDR3 is 15 amino acids long. Germline V lookup: CDR1 MNHNY, CDR2 SVGAGI (reference sequence). The V gene lost 5 bases and the J gene lost 7 bases, with 21 bases spanning the gap. The CDR3 here is CASSPPNVPSGEQYF. The DNA for the CDR3 is TGTGCCAGCAGTCCCCCGAACGTGCCCAGTGGTGAGCAGTACTTC.

The rearrangement uses TRBV6-5 and TRBJ2-1; 7 nucleotides match TRBD2. V dropped 5 bases and J dropped 8; count of bases not matched to a gene: 3. The CDR3 length is 12 residues. Germline V gene lookup returns CDR1 MNHEY and CDR2 SVGAGI. The CDR3: CASSRTSYEQFF. The CDR3 region has the DNA TGTGCCAGCAGTCGGACTAGTTATGAGCAGTTCTTC.

This clone occurred once. Different DNA sequences within this sample yield the same CDR3. The chain employs TRBV7-9 and TRBJ2-1; D gene uncertain. CDR3 size: 13 residues. Germline CDR1 and CDR2: SEHNR and FQNEAQ (reference sequence). The V and J ends lost 9 bases and 6 bases respectively, with 15 bases between them. CDR3 in amino acids: CASSPTKSNEQFF. The CDR3 coding sequence is TGTGCCAGTAGCCCCACAAAGTCCAATGAGCAGTTCTTC.

The V gene is TRBV6-1, the J gene TRBJ1-1, with a tentative D call TRBD1 (6 bases). This CDR3 region has 13 residues. The V gene's germline CDR1 is MNHNS and CDR2 SASEGT. The V and J ends lost 5 bases and 7 bases respectively, with 14 bases between them. The CDR3 reads CASSIGQIIEAFF. The CDR3 nucleotides read TGTGCCAGCAGTATAGGACAGATAATTGAAGCTTTCTTT.